Below are 2 T cell receptor beta chains sequenced from a single sample in a study of blood T cell repertoires in COVID-19. Method: immunoSEQ multiplex PCR; TCRdb's copy keeps in-frame clones and lacks some. Among hundreds of thousands of clones listed, 85% to 90% were seen once. Sequenced material: PBMCs or T cells enriched from blood (not recorded which). The receptor set was obtained from a man in his fifties who had been exposed to COVID-19.

The CDR3 DNA is TGCGCCAGCCGCCCTAAGGGAGTAGCGGGAGGGCACGAGCAGTACGTC. It is translated as CASRPKGVAGGHEQYV. J is TRBJ2-7 and V is TRBV4-1; 11 positions agree with TRBD2. V was pared by 8 bases and J by 5 bases, with 14 bases of the junction left unmatched. Germline CDR1 and CDR2: MGHRA and YSYEKL. The CDR3 is 16 amino acids.

The genes are TRBV28 and TRBJ1-5; D ambiguous. V lost 6 bases, J lost 3 bases, and 15 bases lay in between. This CDR3 is built from 15 residues. Germline CDR1 and CDR2: MDHEN and SYDVKM. CDR3 region: CASRSGSPLNQPQHF. CDR3 sequence (DNA): TGTGCCAGCAGGTCGGGTTCTCCCCTCAATCAGCCCCAGCATTTT.